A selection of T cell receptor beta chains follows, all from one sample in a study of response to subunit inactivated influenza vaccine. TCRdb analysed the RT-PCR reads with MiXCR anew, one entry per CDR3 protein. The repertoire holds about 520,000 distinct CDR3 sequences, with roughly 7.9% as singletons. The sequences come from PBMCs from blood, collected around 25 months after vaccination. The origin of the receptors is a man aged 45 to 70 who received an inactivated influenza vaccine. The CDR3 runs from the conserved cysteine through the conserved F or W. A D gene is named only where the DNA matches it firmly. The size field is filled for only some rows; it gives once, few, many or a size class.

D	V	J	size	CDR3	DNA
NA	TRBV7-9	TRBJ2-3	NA	CASSLTANTDTQYF	TGTGCCAGCAGCTTGACAGCTAACACAGATACGCAGTATTTT
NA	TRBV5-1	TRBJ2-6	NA	CASSMTAGANVLTF	TGCGCCAGCAGCATGACGGCTGGGGCCAACGTCCTGACTTTC
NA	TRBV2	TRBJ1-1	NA	CASSDISNTEAFF	TGTGCCAGCAGTGACATATCTAACACTGAAGCTTTCTTT
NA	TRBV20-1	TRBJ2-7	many	CSATTSTYEQYF	TGCAGTGCCACCACCTCGACCTACGAGCAGTACTTC
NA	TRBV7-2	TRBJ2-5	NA	CASSLARRQETQYF	TGTGCCAGCAGCTTAGCTCGAAGGCAAGAGACCCAGTACTTC
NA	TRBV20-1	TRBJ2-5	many	CSARWGTRIETQYF	TGCAGTGCCCGATGGGGCACCCGGATAGAGACCCAGTACTTC
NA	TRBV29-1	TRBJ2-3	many	CSVEDRDGRLGTDTQYF	TGCAGCGTTGAAGATAGGGACGGACGCCTGGGCACAGATACGCAGTATTTT
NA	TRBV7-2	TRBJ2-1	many	CASSGGERRWYNEQFF	TGTGCCAGCAGCGGGGGTGAGCGGCGCTGGTACAATGAGCAGTTCTTC
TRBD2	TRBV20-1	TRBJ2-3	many	CSASAGGPTDTQYF	TGCAGTGCGTCTGCGGGGGGGCCAACCGATACGCAGTATTTT
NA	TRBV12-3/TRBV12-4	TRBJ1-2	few	CASSSYSGYTF	TGTGCCAGCAGTTCCTACAGTGGCTACACCTTC